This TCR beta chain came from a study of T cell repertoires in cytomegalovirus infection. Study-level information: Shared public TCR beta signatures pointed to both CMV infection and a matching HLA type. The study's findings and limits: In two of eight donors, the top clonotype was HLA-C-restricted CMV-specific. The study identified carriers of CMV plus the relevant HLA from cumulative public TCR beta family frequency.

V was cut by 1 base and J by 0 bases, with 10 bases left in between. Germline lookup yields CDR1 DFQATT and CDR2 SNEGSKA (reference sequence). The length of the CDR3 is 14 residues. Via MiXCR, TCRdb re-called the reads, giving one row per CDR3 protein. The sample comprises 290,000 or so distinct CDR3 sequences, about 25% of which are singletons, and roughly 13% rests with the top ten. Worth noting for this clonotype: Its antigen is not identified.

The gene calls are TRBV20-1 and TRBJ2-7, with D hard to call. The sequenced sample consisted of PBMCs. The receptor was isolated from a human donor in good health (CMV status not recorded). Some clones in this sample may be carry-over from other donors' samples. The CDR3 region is CSARGEGNSYEQYF. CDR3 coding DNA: TGCAGTGCTAGAGGGGAAGGAAACTCCTACGAGCAGTACTTC.